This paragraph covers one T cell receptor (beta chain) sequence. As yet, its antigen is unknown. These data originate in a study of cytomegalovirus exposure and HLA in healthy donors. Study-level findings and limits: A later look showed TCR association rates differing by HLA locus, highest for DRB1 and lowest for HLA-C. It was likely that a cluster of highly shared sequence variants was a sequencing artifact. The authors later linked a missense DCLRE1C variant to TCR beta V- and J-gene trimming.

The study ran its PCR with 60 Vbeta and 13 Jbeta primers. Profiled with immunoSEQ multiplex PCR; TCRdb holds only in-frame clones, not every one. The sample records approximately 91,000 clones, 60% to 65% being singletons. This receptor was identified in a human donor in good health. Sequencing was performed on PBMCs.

Written as DNA, the CDR3 is TGTGCCACGTCACCCACCCGTCCTAGGGAGACCCAGTACTTC. This sequence encodes CATSPTRPRETQYF. V is TRBV6-1 and J is TRBJ2-5; D is unresolved. The CDR3 has 14 amino acids. Trimming stripped 10 bases from V and 5 bases from J, with 20 bases between. Per germline, CDR1 MNHNS and CDR2 SASEGT.